The 10 T cell receptor beta chains in this list originate from one sample, sequenced in a study of blood T cell repertoires in COVID-19. The repertoire was sequenced with immunoSEQ multiplex PCR; TCRdb's copy has only in-frame clones and lacks some. The table has hundreds of thousands of clones, around 90% seen once. Sequencing input: peripheral blood. The receptors originated from a woman aged 40 to 50 with COVID-19, enrolled during active disease.

Worth noting for this clone: Other DNA variants within this sample encode the same CDR3. The gene calls are TRBV24-1 and TRBJ2-5; 8 nucleotides agree with TRBD1. The CDR3 length is 14 residues. The germline V gene encodes CDR1 KGHDR and CDR2 SFDVKD. The junction had 3 bases not matched to a gene; V was cut back by 3 bases and J by 4 bases. The CDR3 sequence is CATSDADRGETQYF. CDR3 bases: TGTGCCACCAGTGATGCCGACAGGGGAGAGACCCAGTACTTC.

As for this clone: This same CDR3 is encoded by further DNA sequences in the sample. The J gene is TRBJ2-7, the V gene TRBV7-3; 7 nucleotides agree with TRBD2. Losses at the gene ends were 1 base for V and 6 bases for J; bases not matched to a gene: 3. The CDR3 spans 13 residues. Germline V CDR1 and CDR2: SGHTA, FQGTGA. As DNA, the CDR3 is TGTGCCAGCAGCTTAAGAGGCGGGAGCGAGCAGTACTTC. It encodes CASSLRGGSEQYF.

The chain joins TRBV11-2 to TRBJ2-1, with a weak D call TRBD1 (6 bases). This CDR3 comprises 15 residues. Trimming removed 5 bases at V and 3 bases at J, with 14 bases between. The germline V gene has CDR1 SGHAT and CDR2 FQNNGV. Here the CDR3 reads CASSLTGFHYNEQFF. For the CDR3, the DNA is TGTGCCAGCAGCCTCACAGGGTTTCACTACAATGAGCAGTTCTTC.

About this clone itself: The junction shows a germline mismatch at one end, possibly a read error. The V gene is TRBV5-6, the J gene TRBJ1-1, with D perhaps matching TRBD1 (5 bases). Germline assignment: CDR1 SGHDT and CDR2 YYEEEE. The CDR3 sequence is 14 residues long. For the CDR3, the DNA is TGTGCCAGCATCTTGCGGGGGATTAACACTGAAGCTTTCTTT. Translated: CASILRGINTEAFF.

The chain combines TRBV27 with TRBJ2-2; TRBD2 matches 7 bases. Germline V lookup: CDR1 MNHEY, CDR2 SMNVEV (reference sequence). Germline trimming cut 2 bases from V and 1 base from J; bases unmatched to any gene: 1. The CDR3 consists of 15 residues. As DNA, the CDR3 is TGTGCCAGCAGTTTACGGGGGGTGAACACCGGGGAGCTGTTTTTT. Amino acid sequence: CASSLRGVNTGELFF.

In this sample, this clone turned up once. The CDR3 DNA reads as TGTGCCAGCAGTTTAATTCTGGCATCTGGGGCCAACGTCCTGACTTTC. Protein: CASSLILASGANVLTF. The genes are TRBV27 and TRBJ2-6; D gene uncertain. With 2 bases removed from V and 1 base from J, the gap between germline ends came to 9 bases. This CDR3 is built from 16 residues. Germline V gene lookup returns CDR1 MNHEY and CDR2 SMNVEV (reference sequence).

The chain uses TRBV4-3 and TRBJ2-5; possibly TRBD2 for D (6 bases). The CDR3 length is 15 residues. The germline V and J ends were trimmed by 3 bases and 0 bases, with 11 bases remaining between them. Per the germline V gene, CDR1 is LGHNA and CDR2 is YSLEER. The chain's CDR3 is CASSQSIADQETQYF. The CDR3 DNA reads as TGCGCCAGCAGCCAGTCGATAGCGGACCAAGAGACCCAGTACTTC.

This sequence joins TRBV3-1 (or the pseudogene TRBV3-2) and TRBJ1-5; D possibly corresponds to TRBD1 (6 bases). CDR3 length equals 15 residues. The V end was cut by 5 bases, the J end by 7 bases, with 18 bases between. CDR1 is LGHDT and CDR2 is YNNKEL in the germline V gene (reference sequence). CDR3 sequence reads: CASSKGGAYLQPQHF. CDR3 in DNA: TGTGCCAGCAGCAAGGGGGGGGCTTATCTCCAGCCCCAGCATTTT.

The chain carries TRBV18 and TRBJ2-2; 7 bases line up with TRBD1. Losses at the gene ends were 6 bases for V and 0 bases for J; bases not matched to a gene: 10. Germline loops: CDR1 KGHSH, CDR2 LQKENI. The CDR3 consists of 17 residues. CDR3 in amino acids: CASSQLPGQSNTGELFF. Written as DNA, the CDR3 is TGTGCCAGCTCCCAACTCCCGGGACAGTCGAACACCGGGGAGCTGTTTTTT.

Comments on this clone: Other nucleotide sequences from this sample produce the same CDR3. The chain couples TRBV27 to TRBJ2-1; unclear D gene. The CDR3 consists of 13 residues. V lost 8 bases, J lost 0 bases, and 8 bases lay in between. The germline gives CDR1 MNHEY, CDR2 SMNVEV (reference sequence). This chain's CDR3 is CASSRSSYNEQFF. The CDR3 nucleotides are TGTGCCAGCTCACGTAGCTCCTACAATGAGCAGTTCTTC.